Presented here are 19 T cell receptor beta chains from one specimen sequenced in a study of shared clonotypes between healthy human individuals. Produced via immunoSEQ multiplex PCR; TCRdb's table is partial and in-frame only. The sample has some 1.5 million clones, 95% to 99% seen once. The sequenced material came from naive CD4+ T cells sorted from blood. Subset: CD45RA+ positively selected. Every receptor here comes from a man in his thirties or forties in good health.

The gene calls are TRBV5-4 and TRBJ2-5; D gene uncertain. The CDR3 contains 11 residues. The germline V gene encodes CDR1 SGHNT and CDR2 YYREEE (reference sequence). The V and J ends lost 5 bases and 9 bases respectively, with 11 bases between them. The CDR3 DNA is TGTGCCAGCAGAAACGCTCAGGCCCAGTACTTC. Its translation: CASRNAQAQYF.

This sequence joins TRBV11-2 and TRBJ2-7, with 8 bases that match TRBD1. V was clipped by 5 bases and J by 4 bases; unmatched bases: 10. The CDR3 runs to 15 residues. Germline loops: CDR1 SGHAT, CDR2 FQNNGV. The CDR3 DNA reads TGTGCCAGCAGCGCAAGGAGGGACAGGAATTACGAGCAGTACTTC. Encoded protein: CASSARRDRNYEQYF.

The chain combines TRBV10-2 with TRBJ2-1; no clear D gene. Trimming stripped 2 bases from V and 0 bases from J, with 2 bases between. The germline CDR1 and CDR2 sequences are WSHSY and SAAADI. The CDR3 runs to 13 residues. The CDR3 sequence: CASSEVSYNEQFF. The DNA for the CDR3 is TGCGCCAGCAGTGAGGTCTCCTACAATGAGCAGTTCTTC.

This chain connects TRBV5-8 to TRBJ1-5; D possibly corresponds to TRBD1 (6 bases). V lost 3 bases and J lost 7, with 14 bases in between. The CDR3 covers 14 residues. The V gene's germline CDR1 is SGHTS and CDR2 YDEGEE. The CDR3 region is CASSSGQGWQPQHF. CDR3 nucleotide sequence: TGTGCCAGCAGCTCGGGGCAGGGGTGGCAGCCCCAGCATTTT.

The chain has TRBV9 and TRBJ1-1; 10 bases agree with TRBD1. The CDR3 runs to 14 residues. From germline, CDR1 is SGDLS and CDR2 YYNGEE. The trim removed 3 bases at V and 4 bases at J, leaving 3 bases unmatched. In DNA, the CDR3 is TGTGCCAGCAGCGATAGGGACAGGGGCACTGAAGCTTTCTTT. The encoded protein is CASSDRDRGTEAFF. The complete variable domain, with remaining parts taken from reference TRBV9 and TRBJ1-1, reads DSGVTQTPKHLITATGQRVTLRCSPRSGDLSVYWYQQSLDQGLQFLIQYYNGEERAKGNILERFSAQQFPDLHSELNLSSLELGDSALYFCASSDRDRGTEAFFGQGTRLTVV.

The chain joins TRBV14 to TRBJ1-1; 10 bases align to TRBD1. From germline, CDR1 is SGHDN and CDR2 FVKESK. The length of the CDR3 is 15 residues. J was trimmed by 4 bases and V by 2 bases; bases with no gene match: 4. The chain's CDR3 is CASSQRTGGLTEAFF. The CDR3, as DNA: TGTGCCAGCAGCCAACGGACAGGGGGACTCACTGAAGCTTTCTTT.

The chain joins TRBV2 to TRBJ1-4, with D possibly TRBD1 on 6 matching bases. Trimming pared 6 bases from V and 6 bases from J, leaving 17 bases between. CDR1 is SNHLY and CDR2 is FYNNEI in the germline V gene. This CDR3 has 15 amino acids. In nucleotides, the CDR3 is TGTGCCAGCAGAAAACAGGGTAGTCGAGATGAAAAACTGTTTTTT. It encodes CASRKQGSRDEKLFF. Combining the CDR3 with reference TRBV2 and TRBJ1-4 gives the whole variable domain EPEVTQTPSHQVTQMGQEVILRCVPISNHLYFYWYRQILGQKVEFLVSFYNNEISEKSEIFDDQFSVERPDGSNFTLKIRSTKLEDSAMYFCASRKQGSRDEKLFFGSGTQLSVL.

This clone was seen once. The CDR3: CASSLLQVGPGAQHF. CDR3 nucleotide sequence: TGTGCCAGCAGCTTACTCCAGGTAGGGCCCGGGGCCCAGCATTTT. The J gene is TRBJ1-5, the V gene TRBV7-2; D is ambiguous. The CDR3 covers 15 residues. Trimming took 2 bases from V and 11 from J, leaving 19 bases between them. CDR1 is SGHTA, CDR2 FQGNSA, per germline.

The chain uses TRBV11-3 and TRBJ2-7; the match to TRBD1 covers 9 bases. Trimming at V came to 6 bases and at J to 3 bases, leaving 12 bases not matched to a gene. The CDR3 has 16 residues. Germline V gene lookup returns CDR1 SGHNT and CDR2 YENEEA. The CDR3 DNA is TGTGCCAGCAGGGTAGACGGGACAGGGCCACGCTACGAGCAGTACTTC. Protein sequence: CASRVDGTGPRYEQYF.

The chain is built from TRBV18 and TRBJ2-1; D remains unclear. The CDR3 covers 12 residues. The germline gives CDR1 KGHSH, CDR2 LQKENI. Between the trimmed V and J ends, which lost 1 base and 10 bases, there was a span of 8 bases. The CDR3 DNA reads as TGTGCCAGCTCACCACTGGGCCTAGAGCAGTTCTTC. Protein product: CASSPLGLEQFF.

The chain carries TRBV19 and TRBJ2-4, with TRBD2 as a possible D gene (6 bases). V was shortened by 5 bases and J by 1 base, with 15 bases between the two germline ends. The CDR3 covers 16 residues. The germline gives CDR1 LNHDA, CDR2 SQIVND (reference sequence). In DNA form, the CDR3 reads TGTGCCAGTAGTGTGGGGGGACCCAGGGCCAAAAACATTCAGTACTTC. Its protein is CASSVGGPRAKNIQYF. Full variable domain (rest looked up from reference TRBV19 and TRBJ2-4): DGGITQSPKYLFRKEGQNVTLSCEQNLNHDAMYWYRQDPGQGLRLIYYSQIVNDFQKGDIAEGYSVSREKKESFPLTVTSAQKNPTAFYLCASSVGGPRAKNIQYFGAGTRLSVL.

The V and J genes are TRBV28 and TRBJ2-7, with D hard to call. Germline CDR1 and CDR2: MDHEN and SYDVKM. CDR3 size: 14 residues. The ends were cut back, 5 bases at V and 0 bases at J, with 11 bases in the middle. The CDR3 sequence is CASSPRTGSYEQYF. The CDR3 bases are TGTGCCAGCAGTCCTCGGACGGGCTCCTACGAGCAGTACTTC.

The chain couples TRBV7-3 to TRBJ2-1; tentatively, D is TRBD1 (5 bases). The V gene's germline CDR1 is SGHTA and CDR2 FQGTGA. The V end was cut by 7 bases, the J end by 9 bases, with 16 bases between. The CDR3 is 13 residues long. CDR3 in DNA: TGTGCCAGCACAATGGACCCCCAGGGTGAGCAGTTCTTC. It codes for CASTMDPQGEQFF.

This clone was observed a few times. The chain links TRBV19 to TRBJ2-7, with a possible D match to TRBD1 (5 bases). The CDR3 runs to 12 residues. Looked up from germline, CDR1 is LNHDA and CDR2 is SQIVND (reference sequence). V lost 4 bases to trimming and J lost 9 bases, with 13 bases between them. As DNA, the CDR3 is TGTGCCAGTAGTAGGCAGGGTTCGGTGCAGTACTTC. As protein: CASSRQGSVQYF.

The chain links TRBV5-1 to TRBJ2-3, with unresolved D. Trimming removed 1 base at V and 0 bases at J, with 9 bases between. Germline V gives CDR1 SGHRS, CDR2 YFSETQ. The CDR3 has 15 residues. CDR3 region: CASSLTGISTDTQYF. The CDR3 DNA sequence: TGCGCCAGCAGCTTGACCGGAATAAGCACAGATACGCAGTATTTT.

The chain employs TRBV11-2 and TRBJ2-1; tentatively, D is TRBD1 or TRBD2 (6 bases each). The germline gives CDR1 SGHAT, CDR2 FQNNGV. This CDR3 has 15 amino acids. Trimming removed 4 bases from V and 3 bases from J, with 13 bases in between. CDR3 bases: TGTGCCAGCAGCTCGCGGGACAAGCTCTACAATGAGCAGTTCTTC. This codes for CASSSRDKLYNEQFF.

V and J are TRBV7-2 and TRBJ2-2; D remains unclear. CDR1 and CDR2 (germline): SGHTA, FQGNSA. The CDR3 is 15 residues long. V was trimmed by 5 bases and J by 6 bases, leaving 16 bases between them. CDR3 amino acids: CASSLRTVPSGELFF. The DNA of the CDR3 is TGTGCCAGCAGCCTTCGGACCGTTCCATCCGGGGAGCTGTTTTTT.

The rearrangement uses TRBV2 and TRBJ2-1; D is possibly TRBD1 or TRBD2 (5 bases each). Trimming took 5 bases from V and 2 from J, leaving 19 bases between them. CDR1 is SNHLY and CDR2 is FYNNEI in the germline V gene. This CDR3 comprises 17 residues. Here the CDR3 reads CASSPTAILGAYNEQFF. In DNA form, the CDR3 reads TGTGCCAGCAGTCCTACCGCGATCTTGGGGGCCTACAATGAGCAGTTCTTC.

This clone appeared once. This same CDR3 is encoded by further DNA sequences in the sample. The V and J genes are TRBV6-1 and TRBJ2-7; maybe TRBD2 (6 bases). This CDR3 contains 13 residues. From germline, CDR1 is MNHNS and CDR2 SASEGT. V lost 5 bases and J lost 3, with 11 bases in between. This chain's CDR3 is CASSRDSRYEQYF. CDR3 nucleotides: TGTGCCAGCAGTCGGGACTCCCGCTACGAGCAGTACTTC.